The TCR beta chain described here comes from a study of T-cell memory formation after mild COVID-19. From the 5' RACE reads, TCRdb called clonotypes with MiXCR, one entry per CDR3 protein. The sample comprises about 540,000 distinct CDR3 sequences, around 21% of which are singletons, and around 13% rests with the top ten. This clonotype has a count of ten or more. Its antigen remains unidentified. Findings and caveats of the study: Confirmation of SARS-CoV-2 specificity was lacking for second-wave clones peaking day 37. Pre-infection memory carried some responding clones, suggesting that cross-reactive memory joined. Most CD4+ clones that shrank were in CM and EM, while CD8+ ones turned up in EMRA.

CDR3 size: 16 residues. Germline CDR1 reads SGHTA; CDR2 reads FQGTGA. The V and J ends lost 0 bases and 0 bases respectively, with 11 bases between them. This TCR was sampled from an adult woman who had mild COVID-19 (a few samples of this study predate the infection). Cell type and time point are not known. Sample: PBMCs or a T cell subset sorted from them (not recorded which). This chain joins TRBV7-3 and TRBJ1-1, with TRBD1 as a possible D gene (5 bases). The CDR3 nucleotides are TGTGCCAGCAGCTTAACGACCGGGACGGTGAACACTGAAGCTTTCTTT. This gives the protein CASSLTTGTVNTEAFF.